These 14 T cell receptor beta chains were all obtained from the same sample, sequenced in a study of chemoradiotherapy in HPV16-positive cancers. This table comes from immunoSEQ multiplex PCR, and its TCRdb copy is limited to in-frame clones, with some not included. The data show around 15,000 clones, with 70% to 90% seen just once and approximately 3.6% held by the top ten. The sequenced sample was blood, obtained from a patient who underwent chemoradiotherapy. These receptor sequences come from a human donor with HPV-associated anogenital cancer.

The V and J genes are TRBV2 and TRBJ2-7; D gene ambiguous. Germline V CDR1 and CDR2: SNHLY, FYNNEI. V was shortened by 3 bases and J by 6 bases, with 18 bases between the two germline ends. This CDR3 has 15 amino acids. CDR3 region: CASSDVGKTRREQYF. The DNA of the CDR3 is TGTGCCAGCAGTGATGTTGGGAAAACCAGGCGCGAGCAGTACTTC.

CDR3 in DNA: TGTGCCAGCAGTTCGCGGACTGAAGCTTTCTTT. The encoded protein is CASSSRTEAFF. The chain uses TRBV6-5 and TRBJ1-1; D unclear. CDR1 and CDR2 from the germline V gene are MNHEY and SVGAGI. Deletions cut 4 bases from V and 5 bases from J, with 5 bases between. The CDR3 totals 11 residues.

This chain uses TRBV25-1 with TRBJ2-7; a weak D match, TRBD1 (6 bases). The CDR3 is 12 amino acids. V was trimmed by 10 bases and J by 2 bases, leaving 12 bases between them. Germline lookup yields CDR1 MGHDK and CDR2 SYGVNS. In DNA, the CDR3 is TGTGCCACCGGACAGAGAGCCTACGAGCAGTACTTC. It codes for CATGQRAYEQYF.

The rearrangement joins TRBV5-4 to TRBJ2-1; 10 bases agree with TRBD2. J gave up 9 bases and V 9 bases, and 12 bases lay outside the gene matches. This CDR3 has 14 residues. Germline loops: CDR1 SGHNT, CDR2 YYREEE (reference sequence). CDR3 residues: CATKSGRAVGEQFF. Written as DNA, the CDR3 is TGTGCCACCAAAAGCGGGAGGGCCGTAGGTGAGCAGTTCTTC.

Only a few counts were recorded for this clone. The rearrangement joins TRBV27 to TRBJ1-2; 7 bases line up with TRBD1. The CDR3 length is 14 residues. V gave up 4 bases and J gave up 5 bases; unmatched junction bases: 7. Germline-derived CDR1 and CDR2 are MNHEY and SMNVEV (reference sequence). CDR3 in amino acids: CASSSNRGRYGYTF. In DNA form, the CDR3 reads TGTGCCAGCAGTTCTAACAGGGGCAGGTATGGCTACACCTTC.

The chain employs TRBV4-1 and TRBJ1-2, with 8 bases fitting TRBD1. J lost 2 bases, V lost 3 bases, and 11 bases had no gene match. The V gene's germline CDR1 is MGHRA and CDR2 YSYEKL. The CDR3 length is 17 residues. In nucleotides, the CDR3 is TGCGCCAGCAGCCAGGCAGGGGGCCAACAAGGGAACTATGGCTACACCTTC. Its protein product is CASSQAGGQQGNYGYTF.

The chain recombines TRBV5-6 with TRBJ1-3; 7 positions agree with TRBD1. This CDR3 contains 15 residues. From germline, CDR1 is SGHDT and CDR2 YYEEEE. With 5 bases clipped from V and 2 bases from J, the junction kept 7 bases outside the gene matches. DNA of the CDR3: TGTGCCAGCAGAACCGACAGGGATGCTGGAAACACCATATATTTT. It specifies CASRTDRDAGNTIYF.

The chain is built from TRBV19 and TRBJ1-5; 7 bases agree with TRBD1. CDR3 length: 15 residues. Germline trimming cut 2 bases from V and 4 bases from J; bases unmatched to any gene: 5. CDR1 and CDR2 from the germline V gene are LNHDA and SQIVND (reference sequence). The CDR3, as DNA: TGTGCCAGTAGTATATGGTCAGGGGGTAATCAGCCCCAGCATTTT. It specifies CASSIWSGGNQPQHF. Full variable domain (outside the CDR3, taken from reference TRBV19 and TRBJ1-5): DGGITQSPKYLFRKEGQNVTLSCEQNLNHDAMYWYRQDPGQGLRLIYYSQIVNDFQKGDIAEGYSVSREKKESFPLTVTSAQKNPTAFYLCASSIWSGGNQPQHFGDGTRLSIL.

This sequence joins TRBV2 and TRBJ1-2; perhaps TRBD1 as D (5 bases). V was shortened by 4 bases and J by 3 bases, with 9 bases between the two germline ends. The V gene's germline CDR1 is SNHLY and CDR2 FYNNEI. The CDR3 contains 13 residues. CDR3: CASSGGTDYGYTF. Written as DNA, the CDR3 is TGTGCCAGCAGTGGCGGGACGGACTATGGCTACACCTTC.

The V call is TRBV4-1, the J call TRBJ1-2; 7 positions agree with TRBD1. The germline gives CDR1 MGHRA, CDR2 YSYEKL. The CDR3 spans 16 residues. V shed 2 bases and J 3 bases; nucleotides not matched to a gene: 9. The CDR3 region is CASSQPRQGPHYGYTF. The CDR3 coding sequence is TGCGCCAGCAGCCAACCCCGACAGGGACCCCACTATGGCTACACCTTC.

This chain joins TRBV28 and TRBJ1-5, with D possibly being TRBD1 (5 bases). Trimming cost V 2 bases and J 2 bases, with 16 bases left between them. The CDR3 is 17 amino acids. Germline CDR1 is MDHEN and CDR2 is SYDVKM. The CDR3 nucleotides are TGTGCCAGCAGTTTAGAGGGGCCGCTCGTGGGCAATCAGCCCCAGCATTTT. Protein: CASSLEGPLVGNQPQHF.

This rearrangement joins TRBV5-1 to TRBJ1-4; D not resolved. Germline V lookup: CDR1 SGHRS, CDR2 YFSETQ. Trimming cost V 2 bases and J 7 bases, with 12 bases left between them. This CDR3 spans 14 amino acids. CDR3 DNA: TGCGCCAGCAGCTTAAACAGCCTTAGTGAAAAACTGTTTTTT. Encoded protein: CASSLNSLSEKLFF.

V is TRBV4-1 and J is TRBJ2-1, with D tentatively TRBD2 (6 bases). Trimming cost V 0 bases and J 8 bases, with 8 bases left between them. This CDR3 spans 13 amino acids. The germline CDR1 and CDR2 sequences are MGHRA and YSYEKL. The CDR3 spells CASSQERRDEQFF. DNA of the CDR3: TGCGCCAGCAGCCAAGAACGGAGGGATGAGCAGTTCTTC.

The chain uses TRBV9 and TRBJ1-3, with a possible D match to TRBD1 (5 bases). Deletions cut 2 bases from V and 0 bases from J, with 15 bases between. The germline V gene has CDR1 SGDLS and CDR2 YYNGEE. The CDR3 loop spans 17 amino acids. DNA for the CDR3: TGTGCCAGCAGCGTGGAAGGTGCAGGGTTCTCTGGAAACACCATATATTTT. Residues: CASSVEGAGFSGNTIYF.